The 11 T cell receptor beta chains in this list originate from one sample, sequenced in a study of cytomegalovirus exposure and HLA in healthy donors. PCR amplification relied on 60 Vbeta primers (plus 13 Jbeta primers). Profiled with immunoSEQ multiplex PCR; TCRdb holds only in-frame clones, not every one. The sample carries about 170,000 clones, 70% to 80% recorded once. The sequenced sample was PBMCs. The receptors shown here come from a woman in her 30s in good health and CMV-seropositive.

The chain recombines TRBV10-2 with TRBJ1-2; D not resolved. The CDR3 extends over 12 amino acids. V lost 6 bases and J lost 2, with 7 bases in between. Germline loops: CDR1 WSHSY, CDR2 SAAADI. CDR3 sequence reads: CASSSGNYGYTF. CDR3 coding DNA: TGCGCCAGCAGCTCGGGGAACTATGGCTACACCTTC.

The chain recombines TRBV5-6 with TRBJ2-5, with a possible D match to TRBD2 (6 bases). Germline assignment: CDR1 SGHDT and CDR2 YYEEEE. Trimming stripped 4 bases from V and 6 bases from J, with 19 bases between. This CDR3 contains 15 residues. CDR3 nucleotides: TGTGCCAGCAGCCCAAGCTTTCGGGGACTGAAGACCCAGTACTTC. It specifies CASSPSFRGLKTQYF. Full variable domain (rest looked up from reference TRBV5-6 and TRBJ2-5): DAGVTQSPTHLIKTRGQQVTLRCSPKSGHDTVSWYQQALGQGPQFIFQYYEEEERQRGNFPDRFSGHQFPNYSSELNVNALLLGDSALYLCASSPSFRGLKTQYFGPGTRLLVL.

The V call is TRBV19, the J call TRBJ1-2; TRBD1 matches 9 bases. Per the germline V gene, CDR1 is LNHDA and CDR2 is SQIVND (reference sequence). The CDR3 covers 13 residues. With 6 bases clipped from V and 5 bases from J, the junction kept 4 bases outside the gene matches. As DNA, the CDR3 is TGTGCCAGTAGGGAACAGGGGGCTTATGGCTACACCTTC. This gives the protein CASREQGAYGYTF.

The V and J genes are TRBV5-4 and TRBJ2-5, with TRBD1 matching 7 bases. With 2 bases clipped from V and 4 bases from J, the junction kept 8 bases outside the gene matches. There are 15 residues in the CDR3. The V gene's germline CDR1 is SGHNT and CDR2 YYREEE (reference sequence). CDR3 sequence reads: CASSFNRDSRETQYF. The CDR3 DNA follows: TGTGCCAGCAGCTTCAACCGGGACAGCCGAGAGACCCAGTACTTC.

V gene TRBV2 combines with J gene TRBJ2-3; TRBD2 matches 7 bases. Trimming removed 4 bases from V and 8 bases from J; junction bases left unmatched: 9. Per germline, CDR1 SNHLY and CDR2 FYNNEI. The CDR3 sequence is 14 residues long. The DNA of the CDR3 is TGTGCCAGCAGTGGGTCTAGCGGTTCCCTTACGCAGTATTTT. Residues: CASSGSSGSLTQYF.

V gene TRBV28 combines with J gene TRBJ2-7; tentatively, D is TRBD2 (7 bases). CDR3 length equals 14 residues. Germline CDR1 and CDR2: MDHEN and SYDVKM. V lost 7 bases, J lost 0 bases, and 13 bases lay in between. DNA of the CDR3: TGTGCCAGCAAAAAGGGGGGGAGCTCCTACGAGCAGTACTTC. Translating gives CASKKGGSSYEQYF.

The chain joins TRBV28 to TRBJ1-2, with 7 positions matching TRBD1. The CDR3 has 17 residues. CDR1 MDHEN and CDR2 SYDVKM come from the germline V gene. The junction had 17 bases not matched to a gene; V was cut back by 1 base and J by 9 bases. The CDR3, as DNA: TGTGCCAGCAGTTTATCCCACCCAGGGGGGCTTATTGGCCGCTACACCTTC. It codes for CASSLSHPGGLIGRYTF.

V is TRBV7-2 and J is TRBJ1-2, with 8 bases lining up with TRBD1. Per the germline V gene, CDR1 is SGHTA and CDR2 is FQGNSA. The V and J ends lost 1 base and 4 bases, in that order; junction bases with no gene match: 5. The CDR3 contains 15 residues. The CDR3 DNA reads as TGTGCCAGCAGCTTAGAGCCAGGGGGCGGCTATGGCTACACCTTC. The encoded protein is CASSLEPGGGYGYTF.

The chain couples TRBV13 to TRBJ2-1; 14 nucleotides align to TRBD2. The V and J ends lost 6 bases and 5 bases, in that order; junction bases with no gene match: 9. Per germline, CDR1 PRHDT and CDR2 FYEKMQ (reference sequence). This CDR3 has 17 amino acids. The CDR3 sequence: CASSFHLGLAGDNEQFF. The CDR3 DNA follows: TGTGCCAGCAGTTTTCACCTGGGACTAGCGGGAGACAATGAGCAGTTCTTC.

A single count supports this clone. V gene TRBV9 combines with J gene TRBJ1-4; TRBD1 might be the D (5 bases). Trimming removed 1 base at V and 0 bases at J, with 10 bases between. In germline, CDR1 is SGDLS, CDR2 YYNGEE. The length of the CDR3 is 16 residues. The CDR3 loop is CASSVLGGSTNEKLFF. The CDR3 nucleotides are TGTGCCAGCAGCGTATTGGGGGGGTCAACTAATGAAAAACTGTTTTTT.

The chain combines TRBV28 with TRBJ2-7; 8 nucleotides line up with TRBD1. This CDR3 contains 13 residues. Germline loops: CDR1 MDHEN, CDR2 SYDVKM. V was clipped by 7 bases and J by 6 bases; unmatched bases: 8. The CDR3 region is CASIRDGTGEQYF. The CDR3 DNA follows: TGTGCCAGCATCCGCGACGGGACAGGCGAGCAGTACTTC. Combining the CDR3 with reference TRBV28 and TRBJ2-7 gives the whole variable domain DVKVTQSSRYLVKRTGEKVFLECVQDMDHENMFWYRQDPGLGLRLIYFSYDVKMKEKGDIPEGYSVSREKKERFSLILESASTNQTSMYLCASIRDGTGEQYFGPGTRLTVT.